This TCR beta chain was identified during a study of blood T cell repertoires in COVID-19. Study in general: Both acute and convalescent COVID-19 samples were obtained from the United States, Italy and Spain. Sources were T cells, B-cell-depleted T cells, or PBMCs; the material itself was cDNA or gDNA.

Original processing methods: Using reference gene primer amplification, nucleated cell counts were estimated. Generated by immunoSEQ multiplex PCR, the TCRdb table keeps only in-frame clones and is missing some. V and J calls and clone size come straight from that table; D and trimming were deduced from the DNA. The sample contains some 290,000 clones, roughly 87% of which appear only once. This clone was seen repeatedly, ten times or more. J was trimmed by 2 bases and V by 6 bases; bases with no gene match: 9. The CDR3 has 15 residues. Germline loops: CDR1 SGHTA, CDR2 FQGNSA. This receptor was taken from a woman between 45 and 60 years old who had recovered from COVID-19. Source material: peripheral blood. The rearrangement uses TRBV7-2 and TRBJ2-7; 8 bases agree with TRBD1. The CDR3 nucleotides read TGTGCCAGCAGGGCTACAGGGGGTCTGACCTACGAGCAGTACTTC. Its translation is CASRATGGLTYEQYF.